The 20 T cell receptor beta chains in this list originate from one sample, sequenced in a study of blood T cell repertoires in COVID-19. Measured with immunoSEQ multiplex PCR; TCRdb has only the in-frame clones, and not every one. In the table there are 260,000 or so clones, approximately 80% of which are singletons. Sequencing input: peripheral blood. These receptors all come from a woman older than 75 with COVID-19, enrolled during active disease.

This chain uses TRBV7-3 with TRBJ2-7, with TRBD1 identical over 7 bases. Germline values: CDR1 SGHTA, CDR2 FQGTGA. With V trimmed by 5 bases and J by 6 bases, 10 bases remained unmatched. The CDR3 loop spans 14 amino acids. The CDR3: CASSPTGTASEQYF. In DNA, the CDR3 is TGTGCCAGCAGCCCTACGGGGACAGCCTCCGAGCAGTACTTC.

This clone came up once. The chain employs TRBV2 and TRBJ1-3; D not resolved. Per the germline V gene, CDR1 is SNHLY and CDR2 is FYNNEI. The V and J ends lost 7 bases and 0 bases respectively, with 16 bases between them. This CDR3 region has 16 residues. This chain's CDR3 is CASTYDTLSSGNTIYF. In DNA, the CDR3 is TGTGCCAGCACCTATGACACCTTGAGCTCTGGAAACACCATATATTTT.

The chain is built from TRBV20-1 and TRBJ1-1; D may be TRBD1 (5 bases). This CDR3 region has 10 residues. Looked up from germline, CDR1 is DFQATT and CDR2 is SNEGSKA (reference sequence). With 5 bases removed from V and 10 bases from J, the gap between germline ends came to 11 bases. CDR3 coding DNA: TGCAGTGCTTCGACAGAAGGAGCTTTCTTT. Its protein product is CSASTEGAFF.

The chain combines TRBV19 with TRBJ2-5; 10 positions match TRBD1. The CDR3 contains 15 residues. In germline, CDR1 is LNHDA, CDR2 SQIVND (reference sequence). Unmatched junction bases numbered 7, after V lost 5 bases and J lost 4 bases. In nucleotides, the CDR3 is TGTGCCAGTAGTGTGGGACAGGGGTCTCGAGAGACCCAGTACTTC. It translates to CASSVGQGSRETQYF. Full variable domain (missing parts from reference TRBV19 and TRBJ2-5): DGGITQSPKYLFRKEGQNVTLSCEQNLNHDAMYWYRQDPGQGLRLIYYSQIVNDFQKGDIAEGYSVSREKKESFPLTVTSAQKNPTAFYLCASSVGQGSRETQYFGPGTRLLVL.

The rearrangement links TRBV3-1 (or the pseudogene TRBV3-2) to TRBJ2-3; TRBD1 matches 9 bases. The V gene's germline CDR1 is LGHDT and CDR2 YNNKEL (reference sequence). The length of the CDR3 is 16 residues. V lost 4 bases and J lost 0; bases outside the gene matches: 5. The CDR3 reads CASSLGTGLSTDTQYF. DNA of the CDR3: TGTGCCAGCAGCCTCGGGACAGGGCTCAGCACAGATACGCAGTATTTT.

This clone was counted between two and nine times. J is TRBJ2-2 and V is TRBV5-1; TRBD1 agrees at 8 bases. The germline CDR1 and CDR2 sequences are SGHRS and YFSETQ. V shed 8 bases and J 2 bases; nucleotides not matched to a gene: 5. The CDR3 runs 14 residues. This CDR3 reads CASGDRTNTGELFF. CDR3 nucleotides: TGCGCCAGTGGGGACAGGACAAACACCGGGGAGCTGTTTTTT.

This clone occurred once. The chain joins TRBV30 to TRBJ1-5; maybe TRBD1 (6 bases). Per germline, CDR1 GTSNPN and CDR2 SVGIG (reference sequence). The CDR3 runs to 12 residues. V was trimmed by 5 bases and J by 5 bases, leaving 10 bases between them. This chain's CDR3 is CAWSGGDQPQHF. CDR3 coding DNA: TGTGCCTGGTCTGGGGGCGATCAGCCCCAGCATTTT. Drawing the rest from reference TRBV30 and TRBJ1-5, the complete variable domain is SQTIHQWPATLVQPVGSPLSLECTVEGTSNPNLYWYRQAAGRGLQLLFYSVGIGQISSEVPQNLSASRPQDRQFILSSKKLLLSDSGFYLCAWSGGDQPQHFGDGTRLSIL.

The CDR3 coding sequence is TGTGCCAGCAGTCGACAGAGCTCCTATAATTCACCCCTCCACTTT. Protein product: CASSRQSSYNSPLHF. The chain is built from TRBV3-1 (or the pseudogene TRBV3-2) and TRBJ1-6; possibly TRBD1 for D (5 bases). This CDR3 has 15 residues. Trimming stripped 6 bases from V and 0 bases from J, with 9 bases between. Germline values: CDR1 LGHDT, CDR2 YNNKEL (reference sequence).

This chain connects TRBV2 to TRBJ1-2; a weak D match, TRBD1 (5 bases). The germline V and J ends were trimmed by 6 bases and 8 bases, with 13 bases remaining between them. Germline V gene data show CDR1 as SNHLY and CDR2 as FYNNEI. This CDR3 spans 12 amino acids. The CDR3 nucleotides are TGTGCCAGCAGACCCCCGGGACTCGGCTACACCTTC. Protein: CASRPPGLGYTF.

The rearrangement joins TRBV6-2 or TRBV6-3 to TRBJ2-2; TRBD2 is a possible D gene (5 bases). With 5 bases removed from V and 6 bases from J, the gap between germline ends came to 16 bases. Germline loops: CDR1 MNHEY, CDR2 SVGEGT. The CDR3 totals 15 residues. In DNA form, the CDR3 reads TGTGCCAGCAGTCCCGGAGGAGGCCTCCCCGGGGAGCTGTTTTTT. Amino acids: CASSPGGGLPGELFF.

The V and J genes are TRBV5-4 and TRBJ2-2, with D tentatively TRBD2 (5 bases). Trimming stripped 0 bases from V and 5 bases from J, with 11 bases between. The CDR3 loop spans 15 amino acids. The germline gives CDR1 SGHNT, CDR2 YYREEE (reference sequence). The CDR3 region has the DNA TGTGCCAGCAGCTTGGACCTTCGGGGTACCGGGGAGCTGTTTTTT. Translating it yields CASSLDLRGTGELFF.

The chain recombines TRBV6-2 or TRBV6-3 with TRBJ1-4; unclear D gene. The CDR3 spans 15 residues. CDR1 and CDR2 (germline): MNHEY, SVGEGT. V lost 5 bases and J 8 bases, leaving 18 bases between the germline ends. CDR3 DNA: TGTGCCAGCAGTACCCGGGATACATCCAAAGAAAAACTGTTTTTT. Translating it yields CASSTRDTSKEKLFF.

The gene calls are TRBV7-9 and TRBJ1-4; 9 nucleotides match TRBD1. CDR1 is SEHNR, CDR2 FQNEAQ, per germline (reference sequence). With V trimmed by 4 bases and J by 8 bases, 8 bases remained unmatched. The CDR3 is 15 amino acids. The CDR3 bases are TGTGCCAGCAGCTCGGGACAGGGAGCGGGAGAAAAACTGTTTTTT. Its translation is CASSSGQGAGEKLFF.

The chain joins TRBV9 to TRBJ2-1, with 12 bases identical to TRBD2. Germline-derived CDR1 and CDR2 are SGDLS and YYNGEE. J gave up 14 bases and V 4 bases, and 16 bases lay outside the gene matches. The CDR3 has 16 residues. CDR3 loop: CASSSQSQLAGGGKFF. The CDR3 DNA follows: TGTGCCAGCAGCAGCCAATCTCAGCTAGCGGGAGGGGGAAAGTTCTTC.

V is TRBV11-2 and J is TRBJ2-4; TRBD1 is a possible D gene (6 bases). The V end lost 5 bases, the J end lost 6 bases, and 11 bases lay between the germline ends. The CDR3 has 13 residues. Germline values: CDR1 SGHAT, CDR2 FQNNGV. Here the CDR3 reads CASSQGYGNIQYF. The CDR3 bases are TGTGCCAGCAGCCAGGGGTACGGAAACATTCAGTACTTC.

The chain joins TRBV11-2 to TRBJ1-3; no firm D call. Germline-derived CDR1 and CDR2 are SGHAT and FQNNGV. This CDR3 is built from 12 residues. Trimming left V 6 bases short and J 0 bases short, with 3 bases between. The CDR3 sequence: CASRHSGNTIYF. The CDR3 region has the DNA TGTGCCAGCAGACACTCTGGAAACACCATATATTTT.

The CDR3 protein is CAISGIEDTEAFF. The CDR3 DNA follows: TGTGCCATCAGTGGGATTGAGGACACTGAAGCTTTCTTT. The rearrangement links TRBV10-3 to TRBJ1-1; D remains unclear. Germline CDR1 ENHRY, CDR2 SYGVKD. This CDR3 spans 13 amino acids. Deletions cut 4 bases from V and 3 bases from J, with 9 bases between.

The gene calls are TRBV20-1 and TRBJ1-1; 8 bases line up with TRBD1. The CDR3 has 13 residues. Germline values: CDR1 DFQATT, CDR2 SNEGSKA (reference sequence). Unmatched junction bases numbered 11, after V lost 6 bases and J lost 8 bases. DNA of the CDR3: TGCAGTGCAAGTCCCGGGACAGGTCGAGAAGCTTTCTTT. Its protein product is CSASPGTGREAFF.

The J gene is TRBJ1-2, the V gene TRBV6-5, with TRBD1 matching 11 bases. The germline CDR1 and CDR2 sequences are MNHEY and SVGAGI. CDR3 length equals 14 residues. V lost 7 bases, J lost 4 bases, and 5 bases stayed unmatched. CDR3 nucleotides: TGTGCCAGCACCCGGACAGGGGGCTCCTATGGCTACACCTTC. Encoded protein: CASTRTGGSYGYTF.

The CDR3 DNA sequence: TGTGCCAGCAGTGCTACAGCTAACTATGGCTACACCTTC. Its translation: CASSATANYGYTF. The chain combines TRBV25-1 with TRBJ1-2; D gene ambiguous. The CDR3 contains 13 residues. Per the germline V gene, CDR1 is MGHDK and CDR2 is SYGVNS. V lost 4 bases and J lost 0, with 6 bases in between.